These 22 T cell receptor beta chains were sequenced from one sample in a study of control samples from healthy donors and cancer patients. Generated by immunoSEQ multiplex PCR, the TCRdb table keeps only in-frame clones and is missing some. This table has about 130,000 clones, about 95% appearing once. Material: blood. These receptors were collected from a man in his thirties or forties in good health.

This clone was counted once. The chain employs TRBV19 and TRBJ1-5; unclear D gene. The CDR3 sequence is 15 residues long. V gave up 3 bases and J gave up 0 bases, with 9 bases separating them. The germline CDR1 and CDR2 sequences are LNHDA and SQIVND (reference sequence). Here the CDR3 reads CASSMSSYSNQPQHF. The DNA for the CDR3 is TGTGCCAGTAGTATGAGCAGTTATAGCAATCAGCCCCAGCATTTT.

The rearrangement joins TRBV5-4 to TRBJ1-4; a weak D match, TRBD1 (6 bases). The CDR3 runs 17 residues. Trimming took 0 bases from V and 1 from J, leaving 13 bases between them. CDR1 is SGHNT, CDR2 YYREEE, per germline (reference sequence). Here the CDR3 DNA reads TGTGCCAGCAGCTTGGCGGGGGGCCGGAGAACTAATGAAAAACTGTTTTTT. It codes for CASSLAGGRRTNEKLFF.

The V and J genes are TRBV11-2 and TRBJ2-5; tentative D call: TRBD2 (7 bases). The length of the CDR3 is 19 residues. Germline values: CDR1 SGHAT, CDR2 FQNNGV. Between the trimmed V and J ends, which lost 1 base and 1 base, there was a span of 22 bases. The CDR3 loop reads CASSLGRGGEPRTQETQYF. The CDR3 nucleotides read TGTGCCAGCAGCTTAGGCAGGGGAGGGGAACCTAGAACCCAAGAGACCCAGTACTTC.

A single count supports this clone. The chain couples TRBV19 to TRBJ2-2, with D uncertain. Germline values: CDR1 LNHDA, CDR2 SQIVND (reference sequence). Deletions cut 7 bases from V and 4 bases from J, with 25 bases between. This CDR3 is built from 18 residues. CDR3 in DNA: TGTGCCAGTACCCAGAACGGGTTCGGGCGAGGATCCACCGGGGAGCTGTTTTTT. It translates to CASTQNGFGRGSTGELFF.

The chain carries TRBV6-2 or TRBV6-3 and TRBJ2-5; a weak D match, TRBD2 (5 bases). CDR1 and CDR2 from the germline V gene are MNHEY and SVGEGT. Deletions cut 6 bases from V and 7 bases from J, with 12 bases between. The CDR3 spans 12 residues. The CDR3 loop reads CASSHPEGTQYF. The CDR3 DNA is TGTGCCAGCAGCCACCCCGAGGGGACCCAGTACTTC.

This chain connects TRBV19 to TRBJ2-7; possibly TRBD1 for D (6 bases). V was pared by 1 base and J by 1 base, with 14 bases between. Germline V CDR1 and CDR2: LNHDA, SQIVND (reference sequence). The length of the CDR3 is 16 residues. The CDR3 DNA reads as TGTGCCAGTAGTATAGGAGTGGGGGCGAGGTCCTACGAGCAGTACTTC. Protein sequence: CASSIGVGARSYEQYF. The complete variable domain, with remaining parts taken from reference TRBV19 and TRBJ2-7, reads DGGITQSPKYLFRKEGQNVTLSCEQNLNHDAMYWYRQDPGQGLRLIYYSQIVNDFQKGDIAEGYSVSREKKESFPLTVTSAQKNPTAFYLCASSIGVGARSYEQYFGPGTRLTVT.

The rearrangement joins TRBV7-9 to TRBJ1-1, with D maybe TRBD1 (5 bases). V lost 5 bases, J lost 10 bases, and 11 bases lay in between. Germline V CDR1 and CDR2: SEHNR, FQNEAQ (reference sequence). This CDR3 contains 11 residues. DNA for the CDR3: TGTGCCAGCAGCCTTCCTGGGGCAGCTTTCTTT. Translating it yields CASSLPGAAFF.

A single count supports this clone. The V and J genes are TRBV27 and TRBJ2-3; D is ambiguous. V was trimmed by 5 bases and J by 4 bases, leaving 10 bases between them. Germline-derived CDR1 and CDR2 are MNHEY and SMNVEV (reference sequence). The CDR3 totals 13 residues. Here the CDR3 DNA reads TGTGCCAGCAGTGCTTTTCGCCCAGATACGCAGTATTTT. Translation: CASSAFRPDTQYF.

The chain carries TRBV19 and TRBJ1-1; TRBD1 might be the D (5 bases). This CDR3 spans 13 amino acids. With 5 bases removed from V and 4 bases from J, the gap between germline ends came to 11 bases. CDR1 and CDR2 (germline): LNHDA, SQIVND (reference sequence). CDR3 region: CASSSGGTTEAFF. For the CDR3, the DNA is TGTGCCAGTAGTTCGGGGGGTACCACTGAAGCTTTCTTT.

The V call is TRBV6-2 or TRBV6-3, the J call TRBJ1-3; D possibly corresponds to TRBD1 (6 bases). Trimming took 2 bases from V and 4 from J, leaving 9 bases between them. Germline lookup yields CDR1 MNHEY and CDR2 SVGEGT. This CDR3 spans 14 amino acids. The CDR3, as DNA: TGTGCCAGCAGTTACGGGACATCCGGAAACACCATATATTTT. It specifies CASSYGTSGNTIYF.

This clone was recorded once. The DNA for the CDR3 is TGCGCCAGCAGCCAAGAATGGGGGGGGGAGACCCAGTACTTC. It yields the protein CASSQEWGGETQYF. The chain carries TRBV4-1 and TRBJ2-5; 7 positions match TRBD2. V shed 0 bases and J 5 bases; nucleotides not matched to a gene: 3. From germline, CDR1 is MGHRA and CDR2 YSYEKL. This CDR3 comprises 14 residues.

V is TRBV27 and J is TRBJ1-1; D uncertain. Germline CDR1 and CDR2: MNHEY and SMNVEV (reference sequence). V was cut by 4 bases and J by 1 base, with 4 bases left in between. The CDR3 has 12 residues. In nucleotides, the CDR3 is TGTGCCAGCAGTTCGGGGAACACTGAAGCTTTCTTT. As protein: CASSSGNTEAFF.

The genes are TRBV29-1 and TRBJ2-7; D gene uncertain. V lost 6 bases, J lost 5 bases, and 11 bases lay in between. From germline, CDR1 is SQVTM and CDR2 ANQGSEA. The CDR3 consists of 11 residues. The CDR3 loop reads CSVGNPHEQYF. DNA for the CDR3: TGCAGCGTAGGGAACCCCCACGAGCAGTACTTC.

The rearrangement joins TRBV12-3 or TRBV12-4 to TRBJ1-2; D gene uncertain. V lost 6 bases, J lost 4 bases, and 12 bases lay in between. The CDR3 is made up of 13 amino acids. The CDR3 loop is CASSLPGTYGYTF. The CDR3 DNA is TGTGCCAGCAGCCTACCGGGAACCTATGGCTACACCTTC.

The chain couples TRBV27 to TRBJ2-1; a possible D gene is TRBD1 (5 bases). CDR1 is MNHEY, CDR2 SMNVEV, per germline (reference sequence). The CDR3 covers 13 residues. Between the trimmed V and J ends, which lost 5 bases and 3 bases, there was a span of 8 bases. The CDR3 sequence: CASSDRIYNEQFF. The DNA of the CDR3 is TGTGCCAGCAGTGACAGAATCTACAATGAGCAGTTCTTC.

The J gene is TRBJ1-5, the V gene TRBV18; 9 nucleotides agree with TRBD1. Per the germline V gene, CDR1 is KGHSH and CDR2 is LQKENI. V lost 6 bases, J lost 3 bases, and 6 bases stayed unmatched. The length of the CDR3 is 15 residues. The DNA for the CDR3 is TGTGCCAGCTCTCGGGGACAGGGAGACAATCAGCCCCAGCATTTT. Translated: CASSRGQGDNQPQHF.

The chain is built from TRBV12-5 and TRBJ1-1, with D uncertain. This CDR3 has 18 residues. With 1 base removed from V and 0 bases from J, the gap between germline ends came to 18 bases. Germline lookup yields CDR1 LGHNT and CDR2 FRNRAP. In DNA, the CDR3 is TGTGCTAGTGGTTTGGACGGAGGAAACCCTGACATGAACACTGAAGCTTTCTTT. Protein sequence: CASGLDGGNPDMNTEAFF.

The chain uses TRBV4-1 and TRBJ2-1; 7 bases line up with TRBD2. CDR1 is MGHRA and CDR2 is YSYEKL in the germline V gene. CDR3 length equals 16 residues. V was pared by 0 bases and J by 3 bases, with 5 bases of the junction left unmatched. The CDR3 loop reads CASSQDRGTIYNEQFF. The CDR3 nucleotides are TGCGCCAGCAGCCAAGATCGGGGGACTATCTACAATGAGCAGTTCTTC.

The J gene is TRBJ1-1, the V gene TRBV5-1; 11 bases match TRBD1. V gave up 4 bases and J gave up 4 bases; unmatched junction bases: 3. Germline values: CDR1 SGHRS, CDR2 YFSETQ. This CDR3 is built from 14 residues. The CDR3 nucleotides read TGCGCCAGCAGCCCCGGGACAGGGGGCACTGAAGCTTTCTTT. Residues: CASSPGTGGTEAFF.

The rearrangement joins TRBV9 to TRBJ2-1; D may be TRBD2 (5 bases). Looked up from germline, CDR1 is SGDLS and CDR2 is YYNGEE. The V and J ends lost 0 bases and 0 bases respectively, with 16 bases between them. This CDR3 contains 18 residues. CDR3 DNA sequence: TGTGCCAGCAGCGTAGCTAGATCCGGGGAAAGCTCCTACAATGAGCAGTTCTTC. It specifies CASSVARSGESSYNEQFF.

The chain links TRBV11-2 to TRBJ2-1, with D possibly being TRBD2 (7 bases). Deletions cut 1 base from V and 7 bases from J, with 20 bases between. This CDR3 is 17 amino acids long. Germline CDR1 SGHAT, CDR2 FQNNGV. The CDR3 coding sequence is TGTGCCAGCAGCTTAGGATTTGGTAGGGGGGGAAAGAATGAGCAGTTCTTC. Its translation is CASSLGFGRGGKNEQFF.

This chain uses TRBV6-6 with TRBJ2-3; unclear D gene. This CDR3 region has 16 residues. V lost 0 bases to trimming and J lost 6 bases, with 16 bases between them. Germline CDR1 is MNHNY and CDR2 is SVGAGI (reference sequence). As DNA, the CDR3 is TGTGCCAGCAGTTACTCGAAGGGTTATAACACGGATACGCAGTATTTT. This sequence encodes CASSYSKGYNTDTQYF.